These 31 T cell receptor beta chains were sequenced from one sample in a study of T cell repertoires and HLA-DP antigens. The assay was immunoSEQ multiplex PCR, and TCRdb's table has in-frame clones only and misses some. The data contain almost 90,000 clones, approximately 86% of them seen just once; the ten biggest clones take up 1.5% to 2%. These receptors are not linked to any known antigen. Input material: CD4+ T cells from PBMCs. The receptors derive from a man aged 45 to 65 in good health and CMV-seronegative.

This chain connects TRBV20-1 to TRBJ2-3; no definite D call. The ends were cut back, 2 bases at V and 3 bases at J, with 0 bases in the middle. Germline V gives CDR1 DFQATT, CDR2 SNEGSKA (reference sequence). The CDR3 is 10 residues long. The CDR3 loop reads CSARTDTQYF. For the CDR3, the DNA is TGCAGTGCTAGAACAGATACGCAGTATTTT.

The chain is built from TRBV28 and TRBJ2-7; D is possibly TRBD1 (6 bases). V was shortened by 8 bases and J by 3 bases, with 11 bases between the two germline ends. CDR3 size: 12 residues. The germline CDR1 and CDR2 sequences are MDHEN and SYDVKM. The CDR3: CASRGGIYEQYF. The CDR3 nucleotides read TGTGCCAGCCGAGGGGGAATCTACGAGCAGTACTTC.

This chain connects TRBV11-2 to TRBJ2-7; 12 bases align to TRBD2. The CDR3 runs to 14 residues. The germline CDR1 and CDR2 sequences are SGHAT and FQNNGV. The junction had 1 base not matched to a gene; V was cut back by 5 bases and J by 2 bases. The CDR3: CASSPSGRAYEQYF. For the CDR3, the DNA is TGTGCCAGCAGCCCTAGCGGGAGGGCCTACGAGCAGTACTTC.

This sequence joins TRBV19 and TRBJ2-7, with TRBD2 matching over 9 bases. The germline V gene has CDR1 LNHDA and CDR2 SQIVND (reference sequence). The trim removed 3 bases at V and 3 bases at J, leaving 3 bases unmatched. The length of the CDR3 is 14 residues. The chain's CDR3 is CASSIRREGYEQYF. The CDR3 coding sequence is TGTGCCAGTAGTATCCGGCGGGAGGGCTACGAGCAGTACTTC.

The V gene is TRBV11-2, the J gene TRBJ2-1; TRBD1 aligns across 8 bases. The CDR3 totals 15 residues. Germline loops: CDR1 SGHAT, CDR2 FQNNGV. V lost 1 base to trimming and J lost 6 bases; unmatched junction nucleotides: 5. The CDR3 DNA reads TGTGCCAGCAGCTTAGCCGCGGGACAGGCCAATGAGCAGTTCTTC. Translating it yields CASSLAAGQANEQFF.

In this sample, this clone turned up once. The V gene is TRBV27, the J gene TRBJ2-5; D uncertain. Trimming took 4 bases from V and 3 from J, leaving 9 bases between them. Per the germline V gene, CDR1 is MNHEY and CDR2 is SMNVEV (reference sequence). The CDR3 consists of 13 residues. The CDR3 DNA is TGTGCCAGCAGTTCACGTTTTGAAGAGACCCAGTACTTC. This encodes CASSSRFEETQYF.

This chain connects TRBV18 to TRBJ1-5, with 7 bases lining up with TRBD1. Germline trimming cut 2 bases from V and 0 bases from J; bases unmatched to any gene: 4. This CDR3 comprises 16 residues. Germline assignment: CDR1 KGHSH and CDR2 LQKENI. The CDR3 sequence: CASSPETGNSNQPQHF. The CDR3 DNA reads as TGTGCCAGCTCACCAGAGACAGGGAATAGCAATCAGCCCCAGCATTTT.

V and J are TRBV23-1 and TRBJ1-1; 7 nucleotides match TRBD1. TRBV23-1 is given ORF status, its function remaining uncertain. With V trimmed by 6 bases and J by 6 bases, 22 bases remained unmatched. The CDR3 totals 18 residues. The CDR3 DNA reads TGCGCCAGCAGCCAGCAACCGACAGGGATCCTCCCGGGCGCTGAAGCTTTCTTT. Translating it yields CASSQQPTGILPGAEAFF.

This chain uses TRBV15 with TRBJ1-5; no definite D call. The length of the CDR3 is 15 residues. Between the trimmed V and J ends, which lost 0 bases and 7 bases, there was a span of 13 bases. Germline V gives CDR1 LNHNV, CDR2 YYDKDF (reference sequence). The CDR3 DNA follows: TGTGCCACCAGCAGAGATAGGAGGGTAAGGCAGCCCCAGCATTTT. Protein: CATSRDRRVRQPQHF.

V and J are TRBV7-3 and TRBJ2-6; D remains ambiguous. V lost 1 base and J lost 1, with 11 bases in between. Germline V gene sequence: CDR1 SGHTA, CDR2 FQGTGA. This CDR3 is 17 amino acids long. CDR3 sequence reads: CASSLMPSASGANVLTF. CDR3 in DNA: TGTGCCAGCAGCTTAATGCCGTCTGCGTCTGGGGCCAACGTCCTGACTTTC.

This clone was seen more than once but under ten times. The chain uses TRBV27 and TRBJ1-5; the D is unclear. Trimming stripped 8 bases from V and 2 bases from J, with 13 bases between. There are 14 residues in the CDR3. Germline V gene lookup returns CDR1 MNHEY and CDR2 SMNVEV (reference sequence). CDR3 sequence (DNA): TGTGCCAGCTGCCTTAGACCCGGCAATCAGCCCCAGCATTTT. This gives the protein CASCLRPGNQPQHF.

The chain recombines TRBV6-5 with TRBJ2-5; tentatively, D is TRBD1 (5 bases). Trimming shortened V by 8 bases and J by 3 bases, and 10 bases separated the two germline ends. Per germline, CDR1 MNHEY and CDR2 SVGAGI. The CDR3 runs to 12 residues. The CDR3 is CASRVGEETQYF. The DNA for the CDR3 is TGTGCCAGCCGGGTAGGGGAAGAGACCCAGTACTTC.

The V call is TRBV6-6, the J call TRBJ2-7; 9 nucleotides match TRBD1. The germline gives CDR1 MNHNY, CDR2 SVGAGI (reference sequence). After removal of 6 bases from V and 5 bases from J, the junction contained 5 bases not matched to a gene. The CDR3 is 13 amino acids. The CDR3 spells CASRQGASNEQYF. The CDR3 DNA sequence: TGTGCCAGCAGACAGGGGGCATCCAACGAGCAGTACTTC.

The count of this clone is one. CDR3 DNA sequence: TGTGCCAGCAGTGAATTGGCAGGGGCTAACTATGGCTACACCTTC. As protein: CASSELAGANYGYTF. The chain joins TRBV2 to TRBJ1-2; TRBD1 is a possible D gene (6 bases). This CDR3 spans 15 amino acids. The V end was cut by 2 bases, the J end by 0 bases, with 10 bases between. The germline V gene has CDR1 SNHLY and CDR2 FYNNEI.

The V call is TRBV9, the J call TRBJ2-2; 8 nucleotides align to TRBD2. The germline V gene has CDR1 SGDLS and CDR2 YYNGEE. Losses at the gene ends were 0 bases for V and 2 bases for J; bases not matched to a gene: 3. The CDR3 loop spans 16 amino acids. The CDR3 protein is CASSVGSGENTGELFF. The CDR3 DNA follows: TGTGCCAGCAGCGTAGGTAGCGGGGAAAACACCGGGGAGCTGTTTTTT.

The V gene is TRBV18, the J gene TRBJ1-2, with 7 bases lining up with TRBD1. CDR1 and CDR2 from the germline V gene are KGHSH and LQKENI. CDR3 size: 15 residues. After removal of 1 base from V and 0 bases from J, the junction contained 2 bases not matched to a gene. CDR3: CASSPQGQSNYGYTF. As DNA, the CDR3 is TGTGCCAGCTCACCACAGGGACAGTCTAACTATGGCTACACCTTC. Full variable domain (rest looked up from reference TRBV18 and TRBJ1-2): NAGVMQNPRHLVRRRGQEARLRCSPMKGHSHVYWYRQLPEEGLKFMVYLQKENIIDESGMPKERFSAEFPKEGPSILRIQQVVRGDSAAYFCASSPQGQSNYGYTFGSGTRLTVV.

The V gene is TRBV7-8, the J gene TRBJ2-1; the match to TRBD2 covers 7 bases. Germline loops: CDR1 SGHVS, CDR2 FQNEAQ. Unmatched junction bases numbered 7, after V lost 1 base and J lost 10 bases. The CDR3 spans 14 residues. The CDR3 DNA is TGTGCCAGCAGCTTAGAATGGGCTAGCGGAGAGCAGTTCTTC. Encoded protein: CASSLEWASGEQFF.

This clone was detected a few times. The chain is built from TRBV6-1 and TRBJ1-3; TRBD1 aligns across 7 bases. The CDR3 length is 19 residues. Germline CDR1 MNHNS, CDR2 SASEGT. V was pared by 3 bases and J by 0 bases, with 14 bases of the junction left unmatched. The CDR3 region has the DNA TGTGCCAGCAGTGATCTCCTACACAGGGGCCTGAGCTCTGGAAACACCATATATTTT. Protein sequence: CASSDLLHRGLSSGNTIYF.

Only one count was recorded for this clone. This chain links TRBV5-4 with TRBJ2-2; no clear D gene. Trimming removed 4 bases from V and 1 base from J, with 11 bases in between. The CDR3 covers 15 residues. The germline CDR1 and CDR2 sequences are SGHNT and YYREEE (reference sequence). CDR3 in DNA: TGTGCCAGCAGCCCACAGAGGATGAACACCGGGGAGCTGTTTTTT. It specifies CASSPQRMNTGELFF.

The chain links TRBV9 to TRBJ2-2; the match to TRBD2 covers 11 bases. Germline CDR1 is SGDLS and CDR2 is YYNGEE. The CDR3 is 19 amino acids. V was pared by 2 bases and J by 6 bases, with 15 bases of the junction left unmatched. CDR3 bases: TGTGCCAGCAGCGTTGCCCCGGTAATAGCGGGAGGGCAGGCCGGGGAGCTGTTTTTT. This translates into CASSVAPVIAGGQAGELFF.

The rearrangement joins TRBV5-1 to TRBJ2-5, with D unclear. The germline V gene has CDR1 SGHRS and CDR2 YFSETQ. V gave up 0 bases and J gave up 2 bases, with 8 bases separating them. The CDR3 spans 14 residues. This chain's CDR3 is CASSLAGQQETQYF. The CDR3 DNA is TGCGCCAGCAGCTTGGCCGGTCAGCAAGAGACCCAGTACTTC.

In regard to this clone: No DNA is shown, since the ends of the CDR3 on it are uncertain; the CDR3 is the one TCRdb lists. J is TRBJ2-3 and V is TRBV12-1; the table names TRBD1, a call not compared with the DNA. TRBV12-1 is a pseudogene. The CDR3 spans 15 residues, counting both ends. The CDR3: CASSFGTGAADTQYF.

The CDR3 sequence is CASSLPEVGWETQYF. The CDR3 DNA sequence: TGTGCCAGCAGTTTACCTGAGGTTGGGTGGGAGACCCAGTACTTC. The rearrangement uses TRBV28 and TRBJ2-5; D is unclear. This CDR3 comprises 15 residues. CDR1 and CDR2 (germline): MDHEN, SYDVKM. The ends were cut back, 2 bases at V and 5 bases at J, with 15 bases in the middle.

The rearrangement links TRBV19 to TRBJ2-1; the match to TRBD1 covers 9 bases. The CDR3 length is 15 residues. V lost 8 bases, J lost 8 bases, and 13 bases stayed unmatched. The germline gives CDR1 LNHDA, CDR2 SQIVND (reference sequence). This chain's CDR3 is CASRYRGRAGDEQFF. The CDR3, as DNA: TGTGCCAGTCGGTACAGGGGGCGCGCGGGAGATGAGCAGTTCTTC.

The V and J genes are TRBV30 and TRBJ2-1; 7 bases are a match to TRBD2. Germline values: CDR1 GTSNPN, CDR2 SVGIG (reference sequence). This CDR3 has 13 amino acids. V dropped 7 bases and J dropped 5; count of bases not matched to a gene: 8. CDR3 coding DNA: TGTGCCTCGGGGGGACTATATAACAATGAGCAGTTCTTC. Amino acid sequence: CASGGLYNNEQFF.

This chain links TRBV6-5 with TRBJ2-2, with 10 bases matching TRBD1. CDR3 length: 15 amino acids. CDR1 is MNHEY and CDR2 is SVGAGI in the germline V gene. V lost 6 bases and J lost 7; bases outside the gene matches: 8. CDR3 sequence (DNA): TGTGCCAGCAGACGGGACAGGGGAATCGGCGGGGAGCTGTTTTTT. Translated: CASRRDRGIGGELFF.

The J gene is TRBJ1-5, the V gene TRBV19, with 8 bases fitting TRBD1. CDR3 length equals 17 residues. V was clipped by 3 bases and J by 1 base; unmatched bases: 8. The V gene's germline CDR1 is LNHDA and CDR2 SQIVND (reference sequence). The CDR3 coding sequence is TGTGCCAGTAGTATGGTCCGGGACAGGTCGAGCAATCAGCCCCAGCATTTT. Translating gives CASSMVRDRSSNQPQHF.

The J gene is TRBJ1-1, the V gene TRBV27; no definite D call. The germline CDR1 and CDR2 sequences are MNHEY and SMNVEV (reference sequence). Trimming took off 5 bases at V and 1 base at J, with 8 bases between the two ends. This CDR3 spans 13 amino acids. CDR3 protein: CASSKIRNTEAFF. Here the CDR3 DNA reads TGTGCCAGCAGTAAAATCCGGAACACTGAAGCTTTCTTT.

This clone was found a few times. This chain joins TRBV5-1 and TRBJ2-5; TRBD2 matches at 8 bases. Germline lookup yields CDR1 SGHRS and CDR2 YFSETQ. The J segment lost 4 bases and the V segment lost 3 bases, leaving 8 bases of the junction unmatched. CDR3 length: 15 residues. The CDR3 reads CASSSGSGVGETQYF. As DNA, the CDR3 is TGCGCCAGCAGCTCAGGTAGCGGGGTTGGAGAGACCCAGTACTTC. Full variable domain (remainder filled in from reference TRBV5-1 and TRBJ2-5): KAGVTQTPRYLIKTRGQQVTLSCSPISGHRSVSWYQQTPGQGLQFLFEYFSETQRNKGNFPGRFSGRQFSNSRSEMNVSTLELGDSALYLCASSSGSGVGETQYFGPGTRLLVL.

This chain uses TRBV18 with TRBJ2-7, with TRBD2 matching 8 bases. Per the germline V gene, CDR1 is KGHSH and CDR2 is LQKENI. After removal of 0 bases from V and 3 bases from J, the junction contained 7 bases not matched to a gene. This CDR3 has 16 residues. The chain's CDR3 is CASSPPAGGGSYEQYF. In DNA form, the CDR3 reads TGTGCCAGCTCACCACCCGCGGGCGGGGGGAGCTACGAGCAGTACTTC.

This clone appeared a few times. The CDR3 sequence: CASTAGVFGELFF. CDR3 nucleotide sequence: TGTGCCAGCACAGCGGGGGTTTTCGGGGAGCTGTTTTTT. The chain links TRBV9 to TRBJ2-2; TRBD2 matches at 8 bases. The germline V gene has CDR1 SGDLS and CDR2 YYNGEE. V was clipped by 6 bases and J by 7 bases; unmatched bases: 5. CDR3 length: 13 amino acids.